What follows is one T cell receptor beta chain and its context. The sample is drawn from a study of blood T cell repertoires in COVID-19. About the research overall: The samples span acute and convalescent COVID-19 from the United States, Italy and Spain.

The CDR3 spans 14 residues. V was clipped by 7 bases and J by 0 bases, with 12 bases between them. The germline gives CDR1 MNHEY, CDR2 SVGAGI. The Seattle site enrolled patients during active infection and followed them longitudinally. Per the original data handling: Nucleated cell counts were estimated from reference gene primer amplification. Method: immunoSEQ multiplex PCR; TCRdb's copy keeps in-frame clones and lacks some. The V and J calls and clone size are taken from that table; D and trimming were inferred from the DNA. Of about 390,000 clones listed, more than 70% are singletons. The sequence came from a woman in her sixties with COVID-19, enrolled during active disease. The chain joins TRBV6-5 to TRBJ1-2; D uncertain. Sequencing was done on a sample of peripheral blood. The CDR3: CASNLKLANYGYTF. The DNA for the CDR3 is TGTGCCAGCAACCTTAAACTAGCTAACTATGGCTACACCTTC.